This T cell receptor (beta chain) was recovered during a study of T cell responses to AZD1222 COVID-19 vaccine. Findings and caveats of the study: The donor cohort was predominantly white British with a female majority, and clonal diversity may have been underestimated. AZD1222 recipients seropositive at baseline numbered only six or seven. Receipt of two AZD1222 doses was followed by a rise in Spike-specific TCR breadth and depth.

Analyses pooled second doses at about 4 or about 12 weeks. Sequencing used immunoSEQ multiplex PCR; TCRdb keeps in-frame clones, though not all of them. The repertoire consists of more than 70,000 clones, with roughly nine tenths occurring once and the leading ten covering around 5%. On this clone itself: The antigen remains unidentified.

The CDR3 extends over 12 amino acids. Trimming pared 8 bases from V and 8 bases from J, leaving 13 bases between. The germline CDR1 and CDR2 sequences are SEHNR and FQNEAQ (reference sequence). The sample here was peripheral blood, taken 28 days after the second AZD1222 dose. The sequence was collected from an adult who received the AZD1222 COVID-19 vaccine. The chain carries TRBV7-9 and TRBJ2-1, with a possible D match to TRBD1 (5 bases). For the CDR3, the DNA is TGTGCCAGCGGTACCCCAGGGTATGAGCAGTTCTTC. Encoded protein: CASGTPGYEQFF.